This T cell receptor beta chain was profiled in a study of vaccination effects on CD4 cells after COVID-19. Whole-study findings and limits: There was marked clonal contraction among infection- and vaccine-induced clones late after vaccination. The study had few convalescent patients and no early post-infection timepoints.

Notes on this clone: What it recognizes is unknown.

Sequencing used immunoSEQ multiplex PCR; TCRdb keeps in-frame clones, though not all of them. This table has 32,000 or so clones, 68% appearing once. V lost 6 bases to trimming and J lost 2 bases; unmatched junction nucleotides: 3. Germline V lookup: CDR1 SEHNR, CDR2 FQNEAQ (reference sequence). The CDR3 contains 13 residues. Subsequent to a culture period of under twelve days, CD4+ T cells were isolated. Vaccine recipients, nucleocapsid antibody negative, had no prior SARS-CoV-2 infection. The sequencing used CD4+ T cells from PBMCs cultured without peptide, collected before COVID-19 vaccination. The rearrangement joins TRBV7-9 to TRBJ2-7; 8 bases line up with TRBD1. This TCR was sampled from a human donor who received a COVID-19 vaccine. The CDR3 here is CASRMGQAYEQYF. DNA for the CDR3: TGTGCCAGCAGAATGGGACAGGCCTACGAGCAGTACTTC.